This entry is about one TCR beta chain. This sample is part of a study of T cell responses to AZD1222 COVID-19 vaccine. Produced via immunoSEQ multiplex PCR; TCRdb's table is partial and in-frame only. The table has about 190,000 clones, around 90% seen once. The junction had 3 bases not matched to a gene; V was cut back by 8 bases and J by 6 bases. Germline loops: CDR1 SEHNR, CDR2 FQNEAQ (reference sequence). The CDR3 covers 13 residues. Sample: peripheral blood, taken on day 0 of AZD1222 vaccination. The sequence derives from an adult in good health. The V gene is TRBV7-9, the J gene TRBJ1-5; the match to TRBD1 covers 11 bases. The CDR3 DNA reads TGTGCCAGCGGGACAGGGGGATCTCAGCCCCAGCATTTT. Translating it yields CASGTGGSQPQHF.